Below, 12 T cell receptor beta chains from the same sample are listed, as sequenced in a study of blood T cell repertoires in COVID-19. The table came from immunoSEQ multiplex PCR; TCRdb's copy has only in-frame clones and leaves some out. The sample records 150,000 to 200,000 clones, about 89% being singletons. The source material was peripheral blood. The origin of the receptors is a man aged 40-49 years with acute or convalescent COVID-19.

This clone was counted a single time. The chain couples TRBV7-2 to TRBJ2-1; 8 bases map to TRBD1. J gave up 10 bases and V 5 bases, and 4 bases lay outside the gene matches. From germline, CDR1 is SGHTA and CDR2 FQGNSA. CDR3 length: 12 residues. CDR3 protein: CASSPRTGEQFF. CDR3 nucleotide sequence: TGTGCCAGCAGCCCGCGGACAGGGGAGCAGTTCTTC.

This clone was seen only once. The CDR3 nucleotides read TGTGCCAGCAGATTAAGGGGGAACTATGGCTACACCTTC. It yields the protein CASRLRGNYGYTF. The J gene is TRBJ1-2, the V gene TRBV12-3 or TRBV12-4, with D maybe TRBD1 (6 bases). The CDR3 has 13 amino acids. V shed 6 bases and J shed 2 bases, with 10 bases lying between them.

This clone came up once. The chain joins TRBV14 to TRBJ2-1; D is undetermined. The CDR3 is made up of 15 amino acids. V lost 3 bases to trimming and J lost 0 bases, with 9 bases between them. Per the germline V gene, CDR1 is SGHDN and CDR2 is FVKESK. Here the CDR3 reads CASSHLKSSYNEQFF. The CDR3 DNA is TGTGCCAGCAGCCATCTCAAGAGCTCCTACAATGAGCAGTTCTTC.

This clone appeared a few times. V and J are TRBV3-1 (or the pseudogene TRBV3-2) and TRBJ2-2; 13 bases line up with TRBD2. This CDR3 is 18 amino acids long. CDR1 and CDR2 (germline): LGHDT, YNNKEL (reference sequence). The V and J ends lost 6 bases and 8 bases, in that order; junction bases with no gene match: 15. Written as DNA, the CDR3 is TGTGCCAGCAGGCGAGGACTAGCGGGGGCCAATTCCGGAGGGGAGCTGTTTTTT. Translation: CASRRGLAGANSGGELFF.

The chain carries TRBV2 and TRBJ2-2; TRBD1 matches 7 bases. The CDR3 is 14 amino acids. Trimming took 6 bases from V and 4 from J; bases not matched to a gene: 5. Per the germline V gene, CDR1 is SNHLY and CDR2 is FYNNEI. CDR3 DNA sequence: TGTGCCAGCAGGACAGGGTCGGGCACCGGGGAGCTGTTTTTT. This sequence encodes CASRTGSGTGELFF.

The V gene is TRBV5-1, the J gene TRBJ1-1; 8 bases match TRBD1. The trim removed 4 bases at V and 5 bases at J, leaving 7 bases unmatched. Per the germline V gene, CDR1 is SGHRS and CDR2 is YFSETQ. The CDR3 length is 14 residues. CDR3 sequence (DNA): TGCGCCAGCAGCGTTCAGGGGGCGGGAACTGAAGCTTTCTTT. Translated: CASSVQGAGTEAFF.

The rearrangement links TRBV5-1 to TRBJ1-1; 8 bases are shared with TRBD1. The V gene's germline CDR1 is SGHRS and CDR2 YFSETQ. The CDR3 spans 15 residues. The J segment lost 4 bases and the V segment lost 1 base, leaving 6 bases of the junction unmatched. In DNA, the CDR3 is TGCGCCAGCAGCTTGTCAACACAGGGGGGCACTGAAGCTTTCTTT. The encoded protein is CASSLSTQGGTEAFF.

V usage is TRBV27 and J usage is TRBJ2-7; 7 nucleotides match TRBD2. V gave up 2 bases and J gave up 2 bases; unmatched junction bases: 6. Germline V gene sequence: CDR1 MNHEY, CDR2 SMNVEV (reference sequence). The CDR3 consists of 15 residues. The CDR3 region is CASSLEARGAYEQYF. The DNA of the CDR3 is TGTGCCAGCAGTTTAGAGGCCCGGGGGGCCTACGAGCAGTACTTC.

This rearrangement joins TRBV7-9 to TRBJ1-1; D might be TRBD1 (6 bases). The V gene lost 6 bases and the J gene lost 4 bases, with 15 bases spanning the gap. The length of the CDR3 is 14 residues. The V gene's germline CDR1 is SEHNR and CDR2 FQNEAQ (reference sequence). CDR3 amino acids: CASSVQGGGTEAFF. DNA for the CDR3: TGTGCCAGCAGTGTACAGGGAGGGGGCACTGAAGCTTTCTTT.

The chain employs TRBV18 and TRBJ1-1, with TRBD1 matching 7 bases. Germline assignment: CDR1 KGHSH and CDR2 LQKENI. J gave up 4 bases and V 6 bases, and 2 bases lay outside the gene matches. The CDR3 has 12 residues. CDR3 region: CASSYRGTEAFF. CDR3 DNA sequence: TGTGCCAGCTCGTACAGGGGCACTGAAGCTTTCTTT.

The chain carries TRBV5-1 and TRBJ2-7, with TRBD1 matching over 7 bases. Germline loops: CDR1 SGHRS, CDR2 YFSETQ. This CDR3 is built from 15 residues. The ends lost 3 bases at V and 2 bases at J; junction bases unmatched: 8. This CDR3 is CASSSTGTVTYEQYF. The CDR3 DNA reads TGCGCCAGCAGCTCCACCGGGACAGTAACCTACGAGCAGTACTTC.

The J gene is TRBJ2-2, the V gene TRBV9; no clear D. Between the trimmed V and J ends, which lost 0 bases and 3 bases, there was a span of 12 bases. This CDR3 has 16 amino acids. Germline CDR1 and CDR2: SGDLS and YYNGEE. CDR3 nucleotide sequence: TGTGCCAGCAGCGTAGGGATCGGAGTTTACACCGGGGAGCTGTTTTTT. Its translation is CASSVGIGVYTGELFF.